This T cell receptor (beta chain) was documented in a study of blood T cell repertoires in COVID-19. For the study at large: Acute-phase and convalescent COVID-19 samples originated in the United States, Italy and Spain. Sample material is recorded as cDNA or gDNA derived from T cells, B-cell-depleted T cells, or PBMCs.

The V and J ends lost 1 base and 2 bases respectively, with 15 bases between them. This CDR3 has 16 residues. Germline CDR1 reads LGHNA; CDR2 reads YNFKEQ. Authors' processing steps: Amplified reference gene primers provided the basis for estimating nucleated cell counts. Assay used: immunoSEQ multiplex PCR; TCRdb lists only in-frame clones, some missing. That table gives V, J and clone size, and the DNA gave D and trimming. The sample includes some 82,000 clones, roughly 79% of them seen just once. The receptor comes from a man older than 75 with acute or convalescent COVID-19. The chain has TRBV4-2 and TRBJ2-7; D not resolved. The sequenced material came from peripheral blood. This CDR3 is CASSQGNPALPYEQYF. The CDR3 DNA reads as TGTGCCAGCAGCCAAGGCAATCCCGCACTCCCCTACGAGCAGTACTTC.